The TCR beta chain under discussion was sequenced for a study of blood T cell repertoires in COVID-19. V lost 9 bases to trimming and J lost 3 bases, with 12 bases between them. This CDR3 has 13 residues. The germline V gene encodes CDR1 KGHDR and CDR2 SFDVKD. Produced via immunoSEQ multiplex PCR; TCRdb's table is partial and in-frame only. The sample lists roughly 700,000 clones, 85% to 90% occurring once. The chain uses TRBV24-1 and TRBJ2-3; D possibly corresponds to TRBD2 (5 bases). Sequencing was carried out using peripheral blood. The receptor comes from a woman aged 18 to 35 with acute or convalescent COVID-19. The CDR3 spells CATVGGQTDTQYF. In DNA, the CDR3 is TGTGCCACCGTCGGAGGCCAAACAGATACGCAGTATTTT.